This paragraph covers one TCR beta chain sequence. Method: immunoSEQ multiplex PCR; TCRdb's copy keeps in-frame clones and lacks some. The profile shows 95,000 to 150,000 clones, over 65% of them singletons. These data are taken from a study of blood T cell repertoires in COVID-19. Study-wide context: Nucleic acid was either cDNA or gDNA, and it came from T cells, B-cell-depleted T cells, or PBMCs.

The CDR3 spans 13 residues. The germline V gene has CDR1 SEHNR and CDR2 FQNEAQ (reference sequence). The J segment lost 11 bases and the V segment lost 5 bases, leaving 11 bases of the junction unmatched. Material: peripheral blood. This chain uses TRBV7-9 with TRBJ1-2, with 7 nucleotides matching TRBD1. This TCR was recovered from a woman between 65 and 79 years old with acute or convalescent COVID-19. DNA of the CDR3: TGTGCCAGCAGCCGGCGGGACAGCGTGTGGTACACCTTC. This translates into CASSRRDSVWYTF.